This T cell receptor beta chain was profiled in a study of blood T cells in healthy people across ages. Through a sample-barcoded 5' primer and a J-beta primer mix, a second PCR was run for about 6 to 11 cycles. TCRdb re-derived calls from the 5' RACE reads in MiXCR, one entry per CDR3 protein. This table holds fewer than 750,000 distinct CDR3 sequences, over 40% found once. V lost 4 bases to trimming and J lost 0 bases; unmatched junction nucleotides: 4. Germline CDR1 MGHDK, CDR2 SYGVNS. This CDR3 has 15 residues. The chain carries TRBV25-1 and TRBJ2-3, with 7 nucleotides matching TRBD2. The sample consisted of blood. The clonotype comes from a woman aged 80 or over in good health. The CDR3 DNA is TGTGCCAGCAGTGCCTGGGGGGGAAGCACAGATACGCAGTATTTT. As protein: CASSAWGGSTDTQYF.